This paragraph reports one T cell receptor beta chain. Its antigen is still unknown. The record has no base qualities; no much larger clone is one base away. At transurethral resection, specimens of the bladder lesions were collected and then stored at -80C. From bladder specimens obtained at transurethral resection, DNA was extracted. The data are from a study of T cell repertoires in urothelial bladder cancer (dated by TCRdb to the late 2010s). About the full investigation: Of the 12 resected lesions, three were clinical stage cT0, three were cTa, three were cT1, and three were cT2 or greater. A total of approximately 13 patients who had bladder lesions and were undergoing transurethral resection were prospectively identified. In the study, clonality of the TCR repertoire in bladder tumors was compared against clonality in benign bladder inflammation. About twelve resected bladder lesions, made up of urothelial carcinoma (UC+) and benign (UC-) specimens, were studied.

The junction carries 9 bases between V and J, which are trimmed by 2 bases and 5 bases respectively. The CDR3, cysteine through phenylalanine, is 13 amino acids long. Only the CDR3 region is kept as DNA, spanning 39 bases read in frame from base 1. From the germline V gene, CDR1 is SGHDN and CDR2 is FVKESK. The immunoSEQ assay was used to sequence the CDR3 region of the TCR beta chain. The study's own analysis went as follows. For each specimen, T-cell fraction, clonal dominance and maximum TCR clone frequency were calculated. Drawn from immuneACCESS, this table holds only the in-frame rearrangements with V and J called that TCRdb kept. Clones are partly lost; checked studies trace under half to an unresolved V gene and leave the rest unexplained. V and J calls and clone size are given by that table; D and trimming were obtained from the DNA. This sample is represented by 13,000 or so clones; about 70% of them were singletons. The ten biggest clones cover less than 9% of the sample.

The paper's findings and limits, for the study overall: Fewer T cells were found in urothelial carcinoma specimens than in benign specimens, with medians of approximately 5,500 and 24,000, respectively. A single T-cell clone reached up to about 17% of infiltrating lymphocytes in carcinoma specimens, compared with about 2% in benign specimens. Median tumor infiltrating lymphocyte percentage was around 1.8% in carcinoma specimens and roughly 12% in benign specimens.

Recombination joined TRBV14 with TRBJ1-2, with an unclear D gene assignment. Specimen: tumor-infiltrating cells from bladder cancer. The receptor's source is a human donor with urothelial carcinoma. The nucleotides are TGTGCCAGCAGCCAATTTACTGGGTATGGCTACACCTTC. It is translated as CASSQFTGYGYTF.